The 9 T cell receptor beta chains presented below share a single source sample, sequenced in a study of Ad26.COV2.S vaccination and SARS-CoV-2 variants. Some clones are missing from TCRdb's copy, which holds only in-frame ones; the method was immunoSEQ multiplex PCR. The table lists about 460,000 clones, 89% of them singletons. Sample treatment: around 19 received Ad26.COV2.S at low or high dose, single or two shots; 5 received placebo; per-sample allocation not given. Repertoires come from day 63 after the first vaccine or placebo injection. The sample was peripheral blood, taken in a trial of Ad26.COV2.S vaccine versus placebo. The receptors were sampled from a person between 18 and 65 years old who received the Ad26.COV2.S COVID-19 vaccine or a placebo.

V and J are TRBV12-3 or TRBV12-4 and TRBJ2-1; D possibly corresponds to TRBD1 (5 bases). The CDR3 spans 13 residues. V lost 6 bases and J lost 10, with 16 bases in between. The CDR3 sequence: CASSPRGRSEQFF. DNA for the CDR3: TGTGCCAGCAGCCCAAGGGGCAGGAGCGAGCAGTTCTTC.

Here the CDR3 reads CASSDVGGANVLTF. CDR3 DNA sequence: TGTGCCAGCAGTGACGTGGGTGGGGCCAACGTCCTGACTTTC. This sequence joins TRBV25-1 and TRBJ2-6, with D hard to call. The CDR3 consists of 14 residues. Deletions cut 3 bases from V and 3 bases from J, with 6 bases between. The germline V gene encodes CDR1 MGHDK and CDR2 SYGVNS. The variable domain in full, with the rest retrieved from reference TRBV25-1 and TRBJ2-6, is EADIYQTPRYLVIGTGKKITLECSQTMGHDKMYWYQQDPGMELHLIHYSYGVNSTEKGDLSSESTVSRIRTEHFPLTLESARPSHTSQYLCASSDVGGANVLTFGAGSRLTVL.

The chain employs TRBV3-1 (or the pseudogene TRBV3-2) and TRBJ2-2; no reliable D call. The CDR3 totals 14 residues. Germline CDR1 LGHDT, CDR2 YNNKEL (reference sequence). V was pared by 4 bases and J by 1 base, with 7 bases between. CDR3 bases: TGTGCCAGCAGCCTCGACATGAACACCGGGGAGCTGTTTTTT. It yields the protein CASSLDMNTGELFF.

The chain uses TRBV2 and TRBJ2-7; D gene uncertain. Trimming pared 7 bases from V and 0 bases from J, leaving 10 bases between. Per the germline V gene, CDR1 is SNHLY and CDR2 is FYNNEI. CDR3 length equals 13 residues. The CDR3 DNA sequence: TGTGCCAGCAACGGACGGAGCTCCTACGAGCAGTACTTC. Residues: CASNGRSSYEQYF.

This clone was observed once. This chain links TRBV28 with TRBJ2-7; D call uncertain. CDR3 length equals 13 residues. The germline V gene has CDR1 MDHEN and CDR2 SYDVKM. V shed 3 bases and J shed 2 bases, with 8 bases lying between them. CDR3 in DNA: TGTGCCAGCAGTTTGGGGAAAACCTACGAGCAGTACTTC. It translates to CASSLGKTYEQYF.

This chain uses TRBV14 with TRBJ2-7, with D possibly matching TRBD2 (6 bases). Germline lookup yields CDR1 SGHDN and CDR2 FVKESK. The CDR3 is made up of 14 amino acids. Trimming stripped 3 bases from V and 3 bases from J, with 12 bases between. CDR3 amino acids: CASSHGGPNYEQYF. CDR3 nucleotides: TGTGCCAGCAGCCACGGGGGACCGAACTACGAGCAGTACTTC.

This clone was observed once. The genes are TRBV9 and TRBJ2-3; tentatively, D is TRBD1 (5 bases). V lost 4 bases to trimming and J lost 1 base, with 7 bases between them. This CDR3 has 13 residues. In germline, CDR1 is SGDLS, CDR2 YYNGEE. The CDR3 protein is CASSFRGTDTQYF. CDR3 nucleotide sequence: TGTGCCAGCAGCTTCAGGGGCACAGATACGCAGTATTTT.

The CDR3 DNA reads as TGTGCCAGCAGCTTAGGTGGGGTTGGGTACGAGCAGTACTTC. Translated: CASSLGGVGYEQYF. The gene calls are TRBV5-4 and TRBJ2-7; D gene ambiguous. The CDR3 extends over 14 amino acids. The V and J ends lost 2 bases and 4 bases respectively, with 13 bases between them. CDR1 and CDR2 (germline): SGHNT, YYREEE (reference sequence).

The rearrangement uses TRBV5-1 and TRBJ2-3; 9 positions match TRBD1. This CDR3 comprises 15 residues. V was pared by 3 bases and J by 2 bases, with 4 bases of the junction left unmatched. Germline V gene data show CDR1 as SGHRS and CDR2 as YFSETQ. Here the CDR3 DNA reads TGCGCCAGCAGCTCGACAGGGGGGTCCACAGATACGCAGTATTTT. Translation gives CASSSTGGSTDTQYF. Supplemented by reference TRBV5-1 and TRBJ2-3, the full variable domain reads KAGVTQTPRYLIKTRGQQVTLSCSPISGHRSVSWYQQTPGQGLQFLFEYFSETQRNKGNFPGRFSGRQFSNSRSEMNVSTLELGDSALYLCASSSTGGSTDTQYFGPGTRLTVL.